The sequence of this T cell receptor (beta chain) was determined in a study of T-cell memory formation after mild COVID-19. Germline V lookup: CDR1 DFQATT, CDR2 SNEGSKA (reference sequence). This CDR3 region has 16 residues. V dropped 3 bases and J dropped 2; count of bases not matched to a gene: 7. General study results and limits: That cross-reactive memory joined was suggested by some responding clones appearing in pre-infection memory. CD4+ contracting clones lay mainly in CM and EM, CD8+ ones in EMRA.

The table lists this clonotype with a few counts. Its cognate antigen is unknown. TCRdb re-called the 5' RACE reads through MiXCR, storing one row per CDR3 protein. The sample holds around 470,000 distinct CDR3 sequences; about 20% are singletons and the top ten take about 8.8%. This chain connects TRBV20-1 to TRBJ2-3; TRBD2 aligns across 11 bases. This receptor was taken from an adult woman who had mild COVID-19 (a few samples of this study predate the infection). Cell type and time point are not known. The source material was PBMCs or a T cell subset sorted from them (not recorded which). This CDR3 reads CSARELLAGVTDTQYF. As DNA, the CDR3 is TGCAGTGCTAGGGAACTACTAGCGGGGGTCACAGATACGCAGTATTTT.